The 24 T cell receptor beta chains listed next were all sequenced from one sample in a study of neurological immune-mediated disorders. In TCRdb, the 5' RACE reads were re-called with MiXCR into one record per CDR3 protein. The table includes about 50,000 distinct CDR3 sequences, around a sixth detected once. Sequenced: PBMCs. The source of these receptors is a man in his fifties or sixties in good health.

The rearrangement uses TRBV5-4 and TRBJ2-5; TRBD1 agrees at 7 bases. The junction had 8 bases not matched to a gene; V was cut back by 4 bases and J by 5 bases. Germline V lookup: CDR1 SGHNT, CDR2 YYREEE (reference sequence). The CDR3 covers 14 residues. The CDR3 nucleotides read TGTGCCAGCAGCCAACAGGGGAATAGGGAGACCCAGTACTTC. Translated, it gives CASSQQGNRETQYF.

This clonotype was counted at least ten times. The V gene is TRBV7-2, the J gene TRBJ1-6; D uncertain. This CDR3 has 17 residues. Trimming stripped 1 base from V and 0 bases from J, with 10 bases between. Germline values: CDR1 SGHTA, CDR2 FQGNSA. The CDR3 loop reads CASSLVAGSSYNSPLHF. As DNA, the CDR3 is TGTGCCAGCAGCTTAGTAGCGGGGAGCTCCTATAATTCACCCCTCCACTTT. Using reference TRBV7-2 and TRBJ1-6 for the parts outside the CDR3, the full variable domain is GAGVSQSPSNKVTEKGKDVELRCDPISGHTALYWYRQSLGQGLEFLIYFQGNSAPDKSGLPSDRFSAERTGGSVSTLTIQRTQQEDSAVYLCASSLVAGSSYNSPLHFGNGTRLTVT.

This clonotype was seen ten or more times. The gene calls are TRBV5-6 and TRBJ1-4, with D perhaps matching TRBD1 (6 bases). The CDR3 contains 16 residues. The V gene lost 0 bases and the J gene lost 6 bases, with 15 bases spanning the gap. Germline CDR1 is SGHDT and CDR2 is YYEEEE. The CDR3 region is CASSLVGQTTYEKLFF. Here the CDR3 DNA reads TGTGCCAGCAGCTTGGTCGGACAGACCACTTATGAAAAACTGTTTTTT. The complete variable domain, with remaining parts taken from reference TRBV5-6 and TRBJ1-4, reads DAGVTQSPTHLIKTRGQQVTLRCSPKSGHDTVSWYQQALGQGPQFIFQYYEEEERQRGNFPDRFSGHQFPNYSSELNVNALLLGDSALYLCASSLVGQTTYEKLFFGSGTQLSVL.

This clonotype was seen many times. The genes are TRBV29-1 and TRBJ2-7; the D gene is possibly TRBD2 (6 bases). This CDR3 region has 12 residues. V was pared by 5 bases and J by 1 base, with 9 bases between. Germline loops: CDR1 SQVTM, CDR2 ANQGSEA. In DNA, the CDR3 is TGCAGCGTTTCCGGGGGTTCCTACGAGCAGTACTTC. This sequence encodes CSVSGGSYEQYF.

This clonotype has at least ten counts. The rearrangement links TRBV7-2 to TRBJ2-3, with TRBD1 matching over 8 bases. V shed 2 bases, J shed 0 bases, and the junction held 4 bases outside the gene matches. From germline, CDR1 is SGHTA and CDR2 FQGNSA. The CDR3 has 16 residues. CDR3 in amino acids: CASSLQGAPSTDTQYF. In DNA form, the CDR3 reads TGTGCCAGCAGCTTACAGGGGGCGCCTAGCACAGATACGCAGTATTTT.

There are many counts of this clonotype. The rearrangement uses TRBV27 and TRBJ2-3; possible D gene TRBD2, 6 bases. The CDR3 length is 14 residues. Germline CDR1 reads MNHEY; CDR2 reads SMNVEV (reference sequence). V was trimmed by 2 bases and J by 14 bases, leaving 20 bases between them. The CDR3 coding sequence is TGTGCCAGCAGTTTAGGGCTCGGAGGGGTTGAGGTGTATTTT. This gives the protein CASSLGLGGVEVYF.

This clonotype was counted ten times or more. The chain joins TRBV28 to TRBJ1-5; weak D call: TRBD1 (6 bases). Germline V gene data show CDR1 as MDHEN and CDR2 as SYDVKM. The CDR3 spans 16 residues. With 6 bases removed from V and 2 bases from J, the gap between germline ends came to 17 bases. The chain's CDR3 is CASSPPRGAGNQPQHF. CDR3 coding DNA: TGTGCCAGCAGCCCCCCGAGGGGGGCTGGCAATCAGCCCCAGCATTTT. Full variable domain (remainder filled in from reference TRBV28 and TRBJ1-5): DVKVTQSSRYLVKRTGEKVFLECVQDMDHENMFWYRQDPGLGLRLIYFSYDVKMKEKGDIPEGYSVSREKKERFSLILESASTNQTSMYLCASSPPRGAGNQPQHFGDGTRLSIL.

The rearrangement uses TRBV15 and TRBJ2-1, with a weak D call TRBD2 (6 bases). The germline V gene encodes CDR1 LNHNV and CDR2 YYDKDF (reference sequence). The length of the CDR3 is 15 residues. Trimming removed 1 base from V and 5 bases from J, with 12 bases in between. As DNA, the CDR3 is TGTGCCACCAGCAGAGGCACGACTAGACACAATGAGCAGTTCTTC. Translation: CATSRGTTRHNEQFF.

This clonotype was observed many times. The V gene is TRBV20-1, the J gene TRBJ1-2, with D unclear. The CDR3 consists of 14 residues. Trimming left V 1 base short and J 1 base short, with 10 bases between. CDR1 and CDR2 from the germline V gene are DFQATT and SNEGSKA (reference sequence). CDR3 DNA: TGCAGTGCTAGAGGATTAACGGTTAACTATGGCTACACCTTC. Protein sequence: CSARGLTVNYGYTF.

This clonotype has ten or more counts. The chain employs TRBV3-2 and TRBJ2-4. TRBV3-2 is shown as a pseudogene. The CDR3 has 18 residues. The CDR3, as DNA: TGTGCCAGCGTTAACCTTCTCTTATCCCTTGAGGCCAAAAACATTCAGTACTTC. This gives the protein CASVNLLLSLEAKNIQYF.

This clonotype was recorded at least ten times. The rearrangement uses TRBV7-2 and TRBJ2-7; D gene uncertain. Germline CDR1 reads SGHTA; CDR2 reads FQGNSA. The CDR3 is 13 residues long. V gave up 5 bases and J gave up 1 base, with 9 bases separating them. In DNA form, the CDR3 reads TGTGCCAGCAGCCCGTGGAAATCCTACGAGCAGTACTTC. This sequence encodes CASSPWKSYEQYF.

This clonotype was seen many times. The gene calls are TRBV29-1 and TRBJ2-1; 8 bases line up with TRBD1. CDR3 length: 12 residues. The V segment lost 4 bases and the J segment 12 bases; nucleotides outside the gene matches: 8. CDR1 is SQVTM, CDR2 ANQGSEA, per germline. CDR3 residues: CSVADRDSPQFF. The CDR3 nucleotides are TGCAGCGTTGCGGACAGGGACAGTCCGCAGTTCTTC.

This clonotype was counted ten times or more. The CDR3 is CASTLDSYEQYF. DNA for the CDR3: TGTGCCAGCACCTTGGACAGCTACGAGCAGTACTTC. V is TRBV7-2 and J is TRBJ2-7; TRBD1 is a possible D gene (6 bases). The germline CDR1 and CDR2 sequences are SGHTA and FQGNSA. Trimming removed 7 bases from V and 3 bases from J, with 10 bases in between. The CDR3 extends over 12 amino acids.

In its sample, this clonotype was seen many times. The V gene is TRBV11-2, the J gene TRBJ2-1; D is unclear. CDR1 and CDR2 from the germline V gene are SGHAT and FQNNGV. The germline V and J ends were trimmed by 1 base and 1 base, with 8 bases remaining between them. CDR3 length: 15 residues. CDR3 loop: CASSLVGQSYNEQFF. CDR3 coding DNA: TGTGCCAGCAGCTTAGTGGGTCAGTCCTACAATGAGCAGTTCTTC.

This clonotype showed up many times. V is TRBV15 and J is TRBJ1-5; TRBD1 matches 9 bases. Germline CDR1 and CDR2: LNHNV and YYDKDF (reference sequence). CDR3 length: 15 amino acids. V lost 0 bases to trimming and J lost 10 bases; unmatched junction nucleotides: 7. For the CDR3, the DNA is TGTGCCACCAGCAGAGATTCGAAACAGGGGGCCCCCCAGCATTTT. It codes for CATSRDSKQGAPQHF.

This clonotype was seen more than once but under ten times. The chain couples TRBV4-1 to TRBJ1-5, with a tentative D call TRBD1 (5 bases). Germline V gives CDR1 MGHRA, CDR2 YSYEKL. This CDR3 has 16 amino acids. Trimming removed 1 base from V and 0 bases from J, with 10 bases in between. The CDR3 spells CASSQAGGYSNQPQHF. The CDR3 bases are TGCGCCAGCAGCCAAGCCGGGGGTTATAGCAATCAGCCCCAGCATTTT.

The sample holds many counts of this clonotype. V is TRBV18 and J is TRBJ2-1; the D gene is possibly TRBD2 (6 bases). This CDR3 is 16 amino acids long. Looked up from germline, CDR1 is KGHSH and CDR2 is LQKENI. V gave up 3 bases and J gave up 10 bases, with 22 bases separating them. The CDR3: CASSPQGFAGPGEQFF. Here the CDR3 DNA reads TGTGCCAGCTCACCCCAGGGCTTCGCGGGACCAGGGGAGCAGTTCTTC.

The rearrangement joins TRBV3-1 to TRBJ2-5; 11 positions match TRBD2. The CDR3 runs 14 residues. In germline, CDR1 is LGHDT, CDR2 YNNKEL (reference sequence). After removal of 4 bases from V and 5 bases from J, the junction contained 3 bases not matched to a gene. The CDR3 DNA is TGTGCCAGCAGCCTCCGGACTAGCGGGGAGACCCAGTACTTC. Residues: CASSLRTSGETQYF.

Ten or more counts support this clonotype. The chain combines TRBV5-1 with TRBJ1-1; D remains ambiguous. The V end lost 0 bases, the J end lost 0 bases, and 15 bases lay between the germline ends. This CDR3 has 17 residues. Looked up from germline, CDR1 is SGHRS and CDR2 is YFSETQ. CDR3 in DNA: TGCGCCAGCAGCTTGGGGAGGACCGAGATTGTGAACACTGAAGCTTTCTTT. Its translation is CASSLGRTEIVNTEAFF.

This clonotype was counted at least ten times. V is TRBV7-3 and J is TRBJ2-2; no clear D gene. From germline, CDR1 is SGHTA and CDR2 FQGTGA. V lost 5 bases and J 1 base, leaving 2 bases between the germline ends. The length of the CDR3 is 12 residues. The chain's CDR3 is CASSGNTGELFF. In DNA, the CDR3 is TGTGCCAGCAGCGGGAACACCGGGGAGCTGTTTTTT.

This clonotype was found a few times. This sequence joins TRBV6-2 or TRBV6-3 and TRBJ2-5, with TRBD1 matching over 8 bases. This CDR3 has 11 amino acids. V lost 10 bases to trimming and J lost 4 bases; unmatched junction nucleotides: 2. Per germline, CDR1 MNHEY and CDR2 SVGEGT. Here the CDR3 DNA reads TGTGCCACCGGACAGGGAGAGACCCAGTACTTC. Protein: CATGQGETQYF.

This clonotype was recorded at least ten times. The chain is built from TRBV3-1 and TRBJ2-4; D is perhaps TRBD2 (6 bases). Deletions cut 4 bases from V and 8 bases from J, with 12 bases between. Germline V gives CDR1 LGHDT, CDR2 YNNKEL (reference sequence). The CDR3 is 13 residues long. CDR3 region: CASSLGGGDIQYF. For the CDR3, the DNA is TGTGCCAGCAGCCTGGGCGGAGGGGACATTCAGTACTTC.

The sample holds many counts of this clonotype. The chain employs TRBV7-2 and TRBJ2-1, with 13 bases aligning to TRBD2. Trimming cost V 4 bases and J 15 bases; bases outside gene matches: 6. This CDR3 contains 13 residues. Germline lookup yields CDR1 SGHTA and CDR2 FQGNSA. CDR3 nucleotide sequence: TGTGCCAGCAGCTCCCAGACTAGCGGGAGGCGGTTCTTC. Translating gives CASSSQTSGRRFF.

Many counts were recorded for this clonotype. The rearrangement uses TRBV9 and TRBJ2-3; 12 positions match TRBD2. Germline values: CDR1 SGDLS, CDR2 YYNGEE. The V and J ends lost 4 bases and 7 bases, in that order; junction bases with no gene match: 13. CDR3 size: 17 residues. The CDR3 coding sequence is TGTGCCAGCAGCCCTAGTCCCAAACTAGCGGGAGGTTATACGCAGTATTTT. Residues: CASSPSPKLAGGYTQYF. The entire variable domain, with the rest obtained from reference TRBV9 and TRBJ2-3, is as follows: DSGVTQTPKHLITATGQRVTLRCSPRSGDLSVYWYQQSLDQGLQFLIQYYNGEERAKGNILERFSAQQFPDLHSELNLSSLELGDSALYFCASSPSPKLAGGYTQYFGPGTRLTVL.